This T cell receptor (beta chain) came from a study of cytomegalovirus exposure and HLA in healthy donors. Study as a whole: An early release of data contained around 80 million unique TCRs, which came from HLA-typed donors.

This PCR relied on a set of 60 Vbeta primers and 13 Jbeta primers. Clones were read by immunoSEQ multiplex PCR, and TCRdb kept only the in-frame ones, dropping some. Seen here are about 130,000 clones, less than 90% observed once, and the top ten hold around 18%. This CDR3 spans 17 amino acids. Germline V CDR1 and CDR2: ENHRY, SYGVKD. Trimming stripped 0 bases from V and 0 bases from J, with 15 bases between. This receptor was taken from a man younger than 35 in good health and CMV-seropositive. This sequence joins TRBV10-3 and TRBJ2-7, with D perhaps matching TRBD2 (6 bases). Material for sequencing was PBMCs. As DNA, the CDR3 is TGTGCCATCAGTGAGTCGATCGGCGGGGTTAGCTCCTACGAGCAGTACTTC. It translates to CAISESIGGVSSYEQYF.